The rows below give T cell receptor beta chains drawn from one sample of a study of T-cell reconstitution after alpha-beta-depleted transplantation in children. Using its own MiXCR run on the PCR reads, TCRdb lists one record per CDR3 protein. The table has about 230,000 distinct CDR3 sequences, approximately 12% seen once; the top ten hold about 2.6%. This specimen consisted of PBMCs from the stem cell graft donor, obtained from the stem cell graft. These receptors originate from a human donor who donated a stem cell graft to a child with acute lymphoblastic leukemia. The CDR3 runs from the conserved cysteine through the conserved F or W. The D gene is left open where the match is weak. Where a row states a size, it is once, few, many or the class of an expanded clone; other rows omit it.

clone size: many
V gene: TRBV24-1
D gene: NA
J gene: TRBJ1-1
CDR3 DNA: TGTGCCACCAGATCTGCGAAGGAAGCTTTCTTT
CDR3 protein: CATRSAKEAFF

clone size: many
V gene: TRBV20-1
D gene: TRBD2
J gene: TRBJ2-1
CDR3 DNA: TGCAGTGCTATAATAGCGGGAGCCTACAATGAGCAGTTCTTC
CDR3 protein: CSAIIAGAYNEQFF

clone size: NA
V gene: TRBV7-9
D gene: NA
J gene: TRBJ2-6
CDR3 DNA: TGTGCCAGCAGCTTCGGAGGGACTGGGGCCAACGTCCTGACTTTC
CDR3 protein: CASSFGGTGANVLTF

clone size: many
V gene: TRBV20-1
D gene: NA
J gene: TRBJ2-7
CDR3 DNA: TGCAGTGCTAGTCCCCCCTTGAAGGGCTACGAGCAGTACTTC
CDR3 protein: CSASPPLKGYEQYF

clone size: NA
V gene: TRBV27
D gene: NA
J gene: TRBJ2-1
CDR3 DNA: TGTGCCAGCAGTTTATCCGATAGCCGCAGCTCCTACAATGAGCAGTTCTTC
CDR3 protein: CASSLSDSRSSYNEQFF

clone size: many
V gene: TRBV28
D gene: NA
J gene: TRBJ1-5
CDR3 DNA: TGTGCCAGCAGCGACGGGGGACGGATGGGCAATCAGCCCCAGCATTTT
CDR3 protein: CASSDGGRMGNQPQHF

clone size: many
V gene: TRBV7-2
D gene: NA
J gene: TRBJ2-1
CDR3 DNA: TGTGCCAGCAGCTTCGGACGGGGGGCCGGGTATTACAATGAGCAGTTCTTC
CDR3 protein: CASSFGRGAGYYNEQFF

clone size: many
V gene: TRBV6-1
D gene: NA
J gene: TRBJ1-2
CDR3 DNA: TGTGCCTCATTAGGTTATGGCTACACCTTC
CDR3 protein: CASLGYGYTF

clone size: many
V gene: TRBV28
D gene: NA
J gene: TRBJ2-7
CDR3 DNA: TGTGCCAGCAGTTTCCGACAGCACTACGAGCAGTACTTC
CDR3 protein: CASSFRQHYEQYF

clone size: many
V gene: TRBV5-1
D gene: NA
J gene: TRBJ2-7
CDR3 DNA: TGCGCCAGCAGCTTGGGCGTGCGATTAGCACAGAACGAGCAGTACTTC
CDR3 protein: CASSLGVRLAQNEQYF

clone size: few
V gene: TRBV11-2
D gene: NA
J gene: TRBJ1-1
CDR3 DNA: TGTGCCAGCAGCGCCCACCAAGGACGGAGGAACACTGAAGCTTTCTTT
CDR3 protein: CASSAHQGRRNTEAFF

clone size: NA
V gene: TRBV24-1
D gene: NA
J gene: TRBJ2-1
CDR3 DNA: TGTGCCACCAGTGAGTCCAATGAGCAGTTCTTC
CDR3 protein: CATSESNEQFF

clone size: many
V gene: TRBV12-5
D gene: NA
J gene: TRBJ2-3
CDR3 DNA: TGTGCTAGTGGTTCCGGCCCGGATACGCAGTATTTT
CDR3 protein: CASGSGPDTQYF

clone size: NA
V gene: TRBV28
D gene: NA
J gene: TRBJ2-1
CDR3 DNA: TGTGCCAGCAGCTCGAGACTCGAGGCCTACAATGAGCAGTTCTTC
CDR3 protein: CASSSRLEAYNEQFF

clone size: NA
V gene: TRBV29-1
D gene: TRBD2
J gene: TRBJ2-1
CDR3 DNA: TGCACAACCTCGTCCCGCCTGTCCTTAGCGGGTGACGACAATGAGCAGTTCTTC
CDR3 protein: CTTSSRLSLAGDDNEQFF

clone size: many
V gene: TRBV29-1
D gene: NA
J gene: TRBJ1-1
CDR3 DNA: TGCAGCGCCCAAAGAGGGGCGGCTAACACTGAAGCTTTCTTT
CDR3 protein: CSAQRGAANTEAFF

clone size: many
V gene: TRBV5-1
D gene: NA
J gene: TRBJ2-2
CDR3 DNA: TGCGCCAGCAGCTTCCCGCTCCCAGGGGAAGACACCGGGGAGCTGTTTTTT
CDR3 protein: CASSFPLPGEDTGELFF

clone size: many
V gene: TRBV20-1
D gene: NA
J gene: TRBJ2-6
CDR3 DNA: TGCAGTGCACCCGGGCAGGTCACCTCTGGGGCCAACGTCCTGACTTTC
CDR3 protein: CSAPGQVTSGANVLTF

clone size: many
V gene: TRBV13
D gene: NA
J gene: TRBJ2-3
CDR3 DNA: TGTGCCAGCAGCTTAGAGATAGAAGCGCAAGGCGTAGATACGCAGTATTTT
CDR3 protein: CASSLEIEAQGVDTQYF

clone size: many
V gene: TRBV28
D gene: NA
J gene: TRBJ1-1
CDR3 DNA: TGTGCCAGCAGTCGACACGACTTGTGGGGGACAACCATGAACACTGAAGCTTTCTTT
CDR3 protein: CASSRHDLWGTTMNTEAFF